The T cell receptor beta chain described here comes from a study of blood T cell repertoires in COVID-19. Study as a whole: PBMCs, B-cell-depleted T cells, or T cells provided the cDNA or gDNA that made up the material.

The CDR3 loop spans 15 amino acids. The V and J ends lost 0 bases and 7 bases respectively, with 15 bases between them. Germline V CDR1 and CDR2: SGHTA, FQGNSA. Authors' data handling: Using reference gene primer amplification, nucleated cell counts were estimated. Method: immunoSEQ multiplex PCR; TCRdb's copy keeps in-frame clones and lacks some. That table supplies the V and J calls and clone size; D and trimming were determined from the DNA. The sample shows roughly 200,000 clones, approximately 90% of them seen only once. The study assigned cohorts using participant-reported clinical history. The chain is built from TRBV7-2 and TRBJ1-2, with D unclear. This clonotype was sampled from a woman aged 30 to 39 who had recovered from COVID-19. Sequenced: PBMCs or T cells enriched from blood (not recorded which). Here the CDR3 reads CASSLAKQPSSGYTF. The CDR3 DNA is TGTGCCAGCAGCTTAGCGAAACAGCCGTCGAGTGGCTACACCTTC.